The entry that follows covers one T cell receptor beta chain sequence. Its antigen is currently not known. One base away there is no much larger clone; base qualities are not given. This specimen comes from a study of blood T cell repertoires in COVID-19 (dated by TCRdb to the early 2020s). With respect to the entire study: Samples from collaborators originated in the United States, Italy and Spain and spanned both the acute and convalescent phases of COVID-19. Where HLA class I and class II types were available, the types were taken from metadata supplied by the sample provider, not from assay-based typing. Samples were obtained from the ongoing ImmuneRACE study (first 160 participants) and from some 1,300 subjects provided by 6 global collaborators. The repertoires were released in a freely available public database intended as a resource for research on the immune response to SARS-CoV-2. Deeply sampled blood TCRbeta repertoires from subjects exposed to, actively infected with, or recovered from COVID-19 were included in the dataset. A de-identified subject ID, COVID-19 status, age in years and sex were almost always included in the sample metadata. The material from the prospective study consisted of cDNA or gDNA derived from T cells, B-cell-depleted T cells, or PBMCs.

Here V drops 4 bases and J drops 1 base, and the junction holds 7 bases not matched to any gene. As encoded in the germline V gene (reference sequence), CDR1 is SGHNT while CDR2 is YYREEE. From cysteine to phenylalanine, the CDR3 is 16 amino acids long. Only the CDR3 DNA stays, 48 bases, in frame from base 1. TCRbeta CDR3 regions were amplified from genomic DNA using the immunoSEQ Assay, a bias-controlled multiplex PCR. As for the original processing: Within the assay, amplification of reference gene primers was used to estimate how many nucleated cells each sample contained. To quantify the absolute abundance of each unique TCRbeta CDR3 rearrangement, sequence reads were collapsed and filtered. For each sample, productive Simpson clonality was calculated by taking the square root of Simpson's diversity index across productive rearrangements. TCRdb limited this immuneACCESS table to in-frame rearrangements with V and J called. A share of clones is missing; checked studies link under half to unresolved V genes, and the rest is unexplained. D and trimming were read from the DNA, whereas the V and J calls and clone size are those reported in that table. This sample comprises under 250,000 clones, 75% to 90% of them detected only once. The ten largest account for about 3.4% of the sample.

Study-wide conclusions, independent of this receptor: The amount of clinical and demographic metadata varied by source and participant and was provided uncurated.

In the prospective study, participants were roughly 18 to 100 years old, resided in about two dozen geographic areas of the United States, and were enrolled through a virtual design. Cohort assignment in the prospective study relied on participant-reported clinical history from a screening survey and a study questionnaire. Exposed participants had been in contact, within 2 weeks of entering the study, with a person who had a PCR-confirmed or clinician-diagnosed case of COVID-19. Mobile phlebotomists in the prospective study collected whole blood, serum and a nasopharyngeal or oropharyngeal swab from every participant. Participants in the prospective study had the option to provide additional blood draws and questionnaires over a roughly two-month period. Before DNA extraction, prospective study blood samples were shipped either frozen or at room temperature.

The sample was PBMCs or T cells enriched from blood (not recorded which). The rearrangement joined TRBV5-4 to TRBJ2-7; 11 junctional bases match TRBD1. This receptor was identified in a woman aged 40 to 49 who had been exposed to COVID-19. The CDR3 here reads CASSRDGTGGSYEQYF. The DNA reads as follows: TGTGCCAGCAGCCGCGACGGGACAGGGGGGTCCTACGAGCAGTACTTC.